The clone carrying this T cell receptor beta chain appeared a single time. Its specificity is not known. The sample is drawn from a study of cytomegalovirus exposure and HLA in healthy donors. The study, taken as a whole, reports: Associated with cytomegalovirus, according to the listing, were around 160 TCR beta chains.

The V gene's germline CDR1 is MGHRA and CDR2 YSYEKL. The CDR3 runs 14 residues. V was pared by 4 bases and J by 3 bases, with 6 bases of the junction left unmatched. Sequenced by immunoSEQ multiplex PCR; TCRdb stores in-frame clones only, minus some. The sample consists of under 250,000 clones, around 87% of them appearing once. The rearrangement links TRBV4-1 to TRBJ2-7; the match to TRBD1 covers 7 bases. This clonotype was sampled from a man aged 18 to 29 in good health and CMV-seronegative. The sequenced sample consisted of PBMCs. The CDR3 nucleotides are TGCGCCAGCAGCCCAGACAGGGTTTTCTACGAGCAGTACTTC. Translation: CASSPDRVFYEQYF.